This section outlines one T cell receptor (beta chain) sequence together with its context. Its antigen is not identified. CDR3 length equals 15 residues. Germline V CDR1 and CDR2: SGHNT, YYREEE (reference sequence). The V end lost 2 bases, the J end lost 5 bases, and 13 bases lay between the germline ends. Described time point: around 12 months of natalizumab therapy. The record originates from a study of multiple sclerosis patients with progressive multifocal leukoencephalopathy. Overall study findings and caveats: Less diverse TRB repertoires were suggested in most PML patients. The findings' link to JC virus versus immunocompromise remained uncertain.

Each PCR contained spiked synthetic TR CDR3 controls spanning every V-J pairing. The method was immunoSEQ multiplex PCR; TCRdb's version includes in-frame clones alone and lacks a portion of them. The repertoire holds more than 20,000 clones, with less than 95% as singletons. The chain has TRBV5-4 and TRBJ2-2, with D possibly being TRBD1 (6 bases). The source of this sequence is a man aged 25 to 40 with multiple sclerosis. Source: PBMCs, taken from a patient treated with natalizumab. This CDR3 is CASSFQGPTTGELFF. CDR3 in DNA: TGTGCCAGCAGCTTCCAGGGGCCAACTACCGGGGAGCTGTTTTTT.